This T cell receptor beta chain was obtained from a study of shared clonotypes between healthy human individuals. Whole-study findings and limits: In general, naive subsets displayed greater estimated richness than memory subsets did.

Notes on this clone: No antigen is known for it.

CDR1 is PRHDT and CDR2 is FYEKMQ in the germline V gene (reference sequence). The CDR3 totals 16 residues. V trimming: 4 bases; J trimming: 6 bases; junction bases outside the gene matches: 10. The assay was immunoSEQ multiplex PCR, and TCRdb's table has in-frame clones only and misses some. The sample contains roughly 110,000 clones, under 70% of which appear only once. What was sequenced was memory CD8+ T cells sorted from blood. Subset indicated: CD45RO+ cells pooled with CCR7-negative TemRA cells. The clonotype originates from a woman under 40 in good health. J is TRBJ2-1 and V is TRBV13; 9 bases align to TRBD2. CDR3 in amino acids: CASSSIPSGNGNEQFF. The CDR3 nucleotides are TGTGCCAGCAGCTCGATCCCTAGCGGGAATGGCAATGAGCAGTTCTTC.